Below, 9 T cell receptor beta chains from the same sample are listed, as sequenced in a study of T-cell memory formation after mild COVID-19 (dated by TCRdb to 2020 to 2023). The method was 5' RACE. The sequencer was an Illumina NovaSeq 6000. The raw public data were reprocessed by TCRdb itself: fastp quality trimming at Q25, MiXCR clonotype calling, in-frame beta chains only. Rows matching on CDR3 protein sequence are summarized as one entry with the most common DNA and genes. Here the sample has under 200,000 distinct CDR3 sequences; 25% to 40% occur a single time. The biggest ten clones account for approximately 12% of the sample. The sequenced sample was PBMCs or a T cell subset sorted from them (not recorded which). The receptor set was obtained from an adult woman who had mild COVID-19 (a few samples of this study predate the infection). The sample titles of this study are shuffled in the database, so cell type and time point are left out; the donor was told from shared clones.

V and J are TRBV7-9 and TRBJ1-1; TRBD1 is a possible D gene (5 bases). V lost 3 bases and J lost 1, with 15 bases in between. This CDR3 spans 16 amino acids. Germline V lookup: CDR1 SEHNR, CDR2 FQNEAQ (reference sequence). The CDR3 is CASSFREGSGNTEAFF. In nucleotides, the CDR3 is TGTGCCAGCAGCTTCCGAGAGGGGAGCGGGAACACTGAAGCTTTCTTT.

The CDR3 protein is CASGLLRQGRYTDTQYF. The CDR3 nucleotides are TGTGCTAGTGGTTTGCTCAGGCAGGGGCGGTACACAGATACGCAGTATTTT. This sequence joins TRBV12-5 and TRBJ2-3; tentative D call: TRBD1 (6 bases). This CDR3 spans 17 amino acids. Germline assignment: CDR1 LGHNT and CDR2 FRNRAP. Trimming stripped 2 bases from V and 2 bases from J, with 17 bases between. Supplemented by reference TRBV12-5 and TRBJ2-3, the full variable domain reads DARVTQTPRHKVTEMGQEVTMRCQPILGHNTVFWYRQTMMQGLELLAYFRNRAPLDDSGMPKDRFSAEMPDATLATLKIQPSEPRDSAVYFCASGLLRQGRYTDTQYFGPGTRLTVL.

This clonotype has a handful of counts. The J gene is TRBJ1-5, the V gene TRBV28; D is ambiguous. The V and J ends lost 1 base and 4 bases respectively, with 17 bases between them. This CDR3 is 17 amino acids long. Germline CDR1 MDHEN, CDR2 SYDVKM. The CDR3 protein is CASSLFGQVVQNQPQHF. The CDR3 DNA follows: TGTGCCAGCAGTTTATTCGGGCAGGTGGTCCAAAATCAGCCCCAGCATTTT.

This clonotype has more than one count but fewer than ten. This chain uses TRBV2 with TRBJ2-1; perhaps TRBD2 as D (6 bases). The CDR3 consists of 13 residues. Germline CDR1 SNHLY, CDR2 FYNNEI. Trimming pared 6 bases from V and 6 bases from J, leaving 12 bases between. The CDR3 DNA reads as TGTGCCAGCAGGCGACTAGGCGGCAATGAGCAGTTCTTC. It codes for CASRRLGGNEQFF.

This clonotype was picked up a small number of times. The chain employs TRBV9 and TRBJ1-2; D remains ambiguous. The CDR3 consists of 13 residues. V lost 0 bases and J lost 5, with 8 bases in between. Germline loops: CDR1 SGDLS, CDR2 YYNGEE. The CDR3 nucleotides are TGTGCCAGCAGCGTAGAAGCAAGTTATGGCTACACCTTC. Translation gives CASSVEASYGYTF.

This clonotype was seen only a few times. The chain recombines TRBV5-6 with TRBJ1-1; no reliable D call. Trimming stripped 0 bases from V and 1 base from J, with 13 bases between. This CDR3 comprises 16 residues. Germline CDR1 is SGHDT and CDR2 is YYEEEE. The CDR3 DNA reads as TGTGCCAGCAGCTTGGCAGGAGTGGGCCCGAACACTGAAGCTTTCTTT. This gives the protein CASSLAGVGPNTEAFF.

V usage is TRBV2 and J usage is TRBJ1-1, with D tentatively TRBD1 (6 bases). There are 14 residues in the CDR3. V lost 4 bases and J lost 5, with 14 bases in between. CDR1 is SNHLY, CDR2 FYNNEI, per germline. CDR3 loop: CASSVMGGHTEAFF. In DNA, the CDR3 is TGTGCCAGCAGTGTCATGGGGGGCCATACTGAAGCTTTCTTT.

As to this clonotype: The junction does not match germline at one end; this may be a read error. This chain links TRBV7-7 with TRBJ2-2; D uncertain. CDR1 SSHAT and CDR2 FNYEAQ come from the germline V gene (reference sequence). This CDR3 contains 13 residues. The CDR3 sequence: CASSLSGPGELFF. The CDR3 bases are TGTGCTAGCAGCTTATCGGGTCCCGGGGAGCTGTTTTTT.

This clonotype was observed a few times. The chain recombines TRBV7-3 with TRBJ2-3; D remains unclear. Germline V gene data show CDR1 as SGHTA and CDR2 as FQGTGA. The CDR3 is 12 residues long. The V end lost 5 bases, the J end lost 6 bases, and 9 bases lay between the germline ends. DNA of the CDR3: TGTGCCAGCAGCCAAACTTCGGATACGCAGTATTTT. Translation: CASSQTSDTQYF.